These T cell receptor beta chains were read from a single sample in a study of CD4 T cells in relation to SARS-CoV-2 and coronaviruses. Their specific antigens are unknown. This table comes from immunoSEQ multiplex PCR, and its TCRdb copy is limited to in-frame clones, with some not included. The sample holds 32,000 or so clones, over 60% seen once. Source material: CD4+ T cells from PBMCs, cultured in vitro. The receptors shown here come from a human donor in good health. Each CDR3 is given without its conserved first and last residue. Fields, in order: clone size, V gene, CDR3 protein. Clone size, where shown, is once, few, many, or a class for clones that have expanded.

.,TRBV2,ASSDGGAETQY
.,TRBV7-2,ASSLVGLSGGLYYNEQF
.,TRBV3-1/TRBV3-2,ASSPSAVPRGSPLH
.,TRBV19,ASSSYGGNINQPQH
.,TRBV7-2,ASSLGGPNSPLH
.,TRBV5-1,ASRRTPAVLEQY
.,TRBV4-1,ASSQPITGAWDEKLF
.,TRBV5-6,ASNPGGPGQPSGANVLT
once,TRBV6-5,ASSSVIEQF
once,TRBV19,ASSMVRTDTQY
.,TRBV18,ASSRAPGNTDTQY
.,TRBV25-1,ASSESQGLSYEQY
.,TRBV19,ASSIPTDTGELF
.,TRBV28,ASSFGTGATEAF
.,TRBV7-2,ASSLGLAGAIGELF
once,TRBV7-9,ASSPRDASNEKLF
.,TRBV10-3,AGRQAVNEKLF
.,TRBV18,ASSPPLAGGVETQY
few,TRBV6-2/TRBV6-3,ASSLADGVEQF
.,TRBV4-1,ASKRGPGLERRDGANVLT
few,TRBV9,ASGGLHSNQPQH
.,TRBV19,ASISLAGVAGELF
.,TRBV5-1,ASSWDAQETQY
few,TRBV10-3,AISGPSGGNTGELF
.,TRBV14,ASSQAGRLGYEQY
.,TRBV18,ASSPPARGSEKLF
few,TRBV4-1,ASSRHSPLNTEAF
once,TRBV19,ASTSTNRRNQPQH
.,TRBV7-2,ASSLAARGGSDTQY
.,TRBV7-8,ASQDGLPRLNEQF
.,TRBV19,ASSIAGIRNSPLH